Reported below is one T cell receptor (beta chain). With V trimmed by 2 bases and J by 2 bases, 9 bases remained unmatched. Germline assignment: CDR1 SGHRS and CDR2 YFSETQ. This CDR3 is 16 amino acids long. These data originate in a study of T-cell memory formation after mild COVID-19. TCRdb reprocessed the 5' RACE reads via MiXCR and lists one record per CDR3 protein. The sample consists of a few hundred thousand distinct CDR3 sequences, roughly 8.2% of them appearing once. The TCR was taken from a man between 18 and 35 years old who had mild COVID-19 (a few samples of this study predate the infection). Cell type and time point are not known. The chain uses TRBV5-1 and TRBJ1-1; 7 positions agree with TRBD1. The sequenced sample consisted of PBMCs or a T cell subset sorted from them (not recorded which). DNA for the CDR3: TGCGCCAGCAGCTTCGACAGGGTGGATCCAAACACTGAAGCTTTCTTT. Translating it yields CASSFDRVDPNTEAFF.